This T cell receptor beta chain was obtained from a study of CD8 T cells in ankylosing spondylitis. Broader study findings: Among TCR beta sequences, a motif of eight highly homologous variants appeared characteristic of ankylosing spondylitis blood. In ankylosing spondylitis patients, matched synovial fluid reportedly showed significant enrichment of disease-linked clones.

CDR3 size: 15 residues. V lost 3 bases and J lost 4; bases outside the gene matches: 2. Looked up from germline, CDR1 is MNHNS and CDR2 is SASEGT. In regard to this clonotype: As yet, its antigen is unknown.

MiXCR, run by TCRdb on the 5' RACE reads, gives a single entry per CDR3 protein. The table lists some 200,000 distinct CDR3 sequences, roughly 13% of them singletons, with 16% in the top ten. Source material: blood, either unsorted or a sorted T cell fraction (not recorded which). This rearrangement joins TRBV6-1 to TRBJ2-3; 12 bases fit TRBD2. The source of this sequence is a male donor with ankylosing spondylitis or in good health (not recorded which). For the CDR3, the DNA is TGTGCCAGCAGTGATCTAGCGGGGGGGCCAGATACGCAGTATTTT. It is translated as CASSDLAGGPDTQYF.